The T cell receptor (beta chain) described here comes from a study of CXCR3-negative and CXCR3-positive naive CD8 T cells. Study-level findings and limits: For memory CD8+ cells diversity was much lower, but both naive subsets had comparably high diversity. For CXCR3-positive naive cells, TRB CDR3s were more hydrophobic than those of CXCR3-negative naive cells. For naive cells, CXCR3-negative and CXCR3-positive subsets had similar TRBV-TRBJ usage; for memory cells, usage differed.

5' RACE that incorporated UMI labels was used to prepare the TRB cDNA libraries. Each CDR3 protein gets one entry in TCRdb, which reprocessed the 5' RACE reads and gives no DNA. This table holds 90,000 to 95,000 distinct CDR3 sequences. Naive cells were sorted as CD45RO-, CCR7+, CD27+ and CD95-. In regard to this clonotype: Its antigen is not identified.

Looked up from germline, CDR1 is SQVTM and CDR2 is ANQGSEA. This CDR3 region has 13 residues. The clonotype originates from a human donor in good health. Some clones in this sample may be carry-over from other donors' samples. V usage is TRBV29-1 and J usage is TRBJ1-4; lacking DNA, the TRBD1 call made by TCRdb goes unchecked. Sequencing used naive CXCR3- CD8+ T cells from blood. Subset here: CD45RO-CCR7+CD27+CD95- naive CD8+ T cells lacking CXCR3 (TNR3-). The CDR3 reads CSVEAGELEKLFF.